A single TCR beta chain is shown here with its context. Its antigen is not identified. The data belong to a study of cytomegalovirus exposure and HLA in healthy donors. General observations from the study: Altogether, 164 TCR beta chains were recorded as cytomegalovirus-associated. The tendency of first-cohort TCR clusters to co-occur in the 120 or so validation repertoires was the finding of a later analysis.

The CDR3 has 16 amino acids. Looked up from germline, CDR1 is LGHNA and CDR2 is YNFKEQ. J gave up 7 bases and V 7 bases, and 13 bases lay outside the gene matches. Clones were read by immunoSEQ multiplex PCR, and TCRdb kept only the in-frame ones, dropping some. The data show about 98,000 clones, roughly nine tenths seen once. Specimen: PBMCs. The clonotype comes from a man aged 18 to 35 in good health and CMV-seropositive. The chain employs TRBV4-2 and TRBJ1-6; 7 nucleotides match TRBD1. The CDR3 nucleotides read TGTGCCAGCACCCACCTCACAGGGGATAGAAATTCACCCCTCCACTTT. Protein: CASTHLTGDRNSPLHF.